Shown below are 16 T cell receptor beta chains from a single sample sequenced in a study of blood T cell repertoires in COVID-19. Assay used: immunoSEQ multiplex PCR; TCRdb lists only in-frame clones, some missing. Of roughly 500,000 clones detected, approximately 92% appear once; the ten largest clones hold roughly 0.92%. Material: peripheral blood. These receptors all stem from a man aged 18 to 30 with COVID-19, enrolled during active disease.

This sequence joins TRBV2 and TRBJ2-5, with D tentatively TRBD2 (5 bases). CDR1 and CDR2 from the germline V gene are SNHLY and FYNNEI. V was trimmed by 7 bases and J by 2 bases, leaving 11 bases between them. The CDR3 is made up of 13 amino acids. DNA of the CDR3: TGTGCCAGCACCGGGAAGCGGCAAGAGACCCAGTACTTC. Translated, it gives CASTGKRQETQYF. Together with reference TRBV2 and TRBJ2-5, the CDR3 gives the full variable domain: EPEVTQTPSHQVTQMGQEVILRCVPISNHLYFYWYRQILGQKVEFLVSFYNNEISEKSEIFDDQFSVERPDGSNFTLKIRSTKLEDSAMYFCASTGKRQETQYFGPGTRLLVL.

This clone has just one count. This chain uses TRBV2 with TRBJ2-2; D is possibly TRBD2 (6 bases). Germline CDR1 is SNHLY and CDR2 is FYNNEI. Trimming removed 4 bases from V and 8 bases from J, with 11 bases in between. The CDR3 extends over 13 amino acids. The CDR3 loop reads CASSVSGAGELFF. Written as DNA, the CDR3 is TGTGCCAGCAGTGTGTCGGGAGCAGGGGAGCTGTTTTTT.

The chain carries TRBV12-3 or TRBV12-4 and TRBJ1-4, with unresolved D. V lost 4 bases and J lost 4, with 7 bases in between. The CDR3 totals 13 residues. The CDR3 DNA follows: TGTGCCAGCAGTTGGGCGAGTAATGAAAAACTGTTTTTT. Translated, it gives CASSWASNEKLFF.

The V gene is TRBV5-1, the J gene TRBJ2-5, with TRBD2 identical over 11 bases. Germline V lookup: CDR1 SGHRS, CDR2 YFSETQ. With 5 bases clipped from V and 1 base from J, the junction kept 4 bases outside the gene matches. The CDR3 totals 15 residues. CDR3 nucleotide sequence: TGCGCCAGCAGAAATAGCGGGAGGGCCCAAGAGACCCAGTACTTC. Amino acid sequence: CASRNSGRAQETQYF.

This chain uses TRBV28 with TRBJ1-1; 8 bases line up with TRBD1. CDR1 is MDHEN, CDR2 SYDVKM, per germline. This CDR3 contains 18 residues. V lost 2 bases and J lost 5; bases outside the gene matches: 16. The CDR3 region has the DNA TGTGCCAGCAGTTTACCAGAGGCGTCAGGGGGCGTTGGGACTGAAGCTTTCTTT. Its protein product is CASSLPEASGGVGTEAFF.

The V and J genes are TRBV6-4 and TRBJ1-1, with a possible D match to TRBD1 (6 bases). Trimming removed 5 bases at V and 0 bases at J, with 19 bases between. The CDR3 length is 17 residues. The germline CDR1 and CDR2 sequences are MRHNA and SNTAGT. CDR3 DNA: TGTGCCAGCAGTTCTGAGGGACACCCCTGTTTGAACACTGAAGCTTTCTTT. Translating gives CASSSEGHPCLNTEAFF.

The J gene is TRBJ1-6, the V gene TRBV27, with a possible D match to TRBD1 (5 bases). The CDR3 is 16 residues long. From germline, CDR1 is MNHEY and CDR2 SMNVEV (reference sequence). The germline V and J ends were trimmed by 2 bases and 4 bases, with 12 bases remaining between them. In DNA form, the CDR3 reads TGTGCCAGCAGTTTAGGGGCAGGGAATTATAATTCACCCCTCCACTTT. Encoded protein: CASSLGAGNYNSPLHF.

Note on this clone: At the DNA level, this CDR3 is encoded by other sequences in the same sample as well. The chain is built from TRBV6-5 and TRBJ2-7, with 8 nucleotides matching TRBD1. Germline V gene sequence: CDR1 MNHEY, CDR2 SVGAGI. V trimming: 5 bases; J trimming: 4 bases; junction bases outside the gene matches: 7. This CDR3 has 14 residues. The CDR3 nucleotides are TGTGCCAGCAGTCGAGACAGGGGTACGTACGAGCAGTACTTC. Protein: CASSRDRGTYEQYF.

The chain carries TRBV2 and TRBJ1-3; TRBD1 aligns across 9 bases. The V gene end was trimmed by 6 bases and the J gene end by 2 bases; junction bases not matched to a gene: 5. Looked up from germline, CDR1 is SNHLY and CDR2 is FYNNEI. This CDR3 has 15 amino acids. CDR3 amino acids: CASSDRGRTGNTIYF. DNA of the CDR3: TGTGCCAGCAGCGACAGGGGGAGAACTGGAAACACCATATATTTT.

This sequence joins TRBV3-1 (or the pseudogene TRBV3-2) and TRBJ2-3, with 11 bases aligning to TRBD2. The germline V gene has CDR1 LGHDT and CDR2 YNNKEL (reference sequence). CDR3 length equals 17 residues. The junction had 9 bases not matched to a gene; V was cut back by 4 bases and J by 3 bases. This chain's CDR3 is CASSPGDSGGATDTQYF. CDR3 sequence (DNA): TGTGCCAGCAGCCCCGGGGATAGCGGGGGGGCTACAGATACGCAGTATTTT.

This rearrangement joins TRBV7-9 to TRBJ2-7, with 11 bases matching TRBD2. The CDR3 extends over 16 amino acids. With 1 base clipped from V and 0 bases from J, the junction kept 2 bases outside the gene matches. CDR1 is SEHNR and CDR2 is FQNEAQ in the germline V gene (reference sequence). CDR3 in amino acids: CASSLGLAGTSYEQYF. CDR3 nucleotide sequence: TGTGCCAGCAGCTTAGGACTAGCGGGAACCTCCTACGAGCAGTACTTC.

The J gene is TRBJ2-1, the V gene TRBV5-6, with D hard to call. Trimming cost V 4 bases and J 6 bases, with 8 bases left between them. The germline CDR1 and CDR2 sequences are SGHDT and YYEEEE. CDR3 length equals 12 residues. CDR3 region: CASSASVNEQFF. CDR3 in DNA: TGTGCCAGCAGCGCCTCGGTCAATGAGCAGTTCTTC.

The rearrangement joins TRBV19 to TRBJ2-2, with 8 bases matching TRBD1. With 2 bases clipped from V and 6 bases from J, the junction kept 11 bases outside the gene matches. The germline gives CDR1 LNHDA, CDR2 SQIVND (reference sequence). There are 17 residues in the CDR3. CDR3 DNA sequence: TGTGCCAGTAGTATACCGTCGCAGGGGGCGATTCCCGGGGAGCTGTTTTTT. Translation gives CASSIPSQGAIPGELFF.

This chain uses TRBV19 with TRBJ1-2, with 8 bases that match TRBD1. The CDR3 is 15 amino acids. CDR1 is LNHDA, CDR2 SQIVND, per germline (reference sequence). V dropped 5 bases and J dropped 2; count of bases not matched to a gene: 7. The CDR3 bases are TGTGCCAGTAGTCCAACAGGGGGAGGCAACTATGGCTACACCTTC. Its protein is CASSPTGGGNYGYTF.

The genes are TRBV7-9 and TRBJ1-1, with 7 bases that match TRBD1. The J segment lost 1 base and the V segment lost 1 base, leaving 0 bases of the junction unmatched. Per the germline V gene, CDR1 is SEHNR and CDR2 is FQNEAQ (reference sequence). This CDR3 is 14 amino acids long. CDR3 sequence: CASSLGDRNTEAFF. CDR3 DNA sequence: TGTGCCAGCAGCTTAGGGGACAGGAACACTGAAGCTTTCTTT. Based on the CDR3 plus reference TRBV7-9 and TRBJ1-1, the full variable domain is DTGVSQNPRHKITKRGQNVTFRCDPISEHNRLYWYRQTLGQGPEFLTYFQNEAQLEKSRLLSDRFSAERPKGSFSTLEIQRTEQGDSAMYLCASSLGDRNTEAFFGQGTRLTVV.

J is TRBJ2-4 and V is TRBV30; D is unresolved. The CDR3 extends over 13 amino acids. V shed 2 bases and J shed 7 bases, with 12 bases lying between them. The germline V gene has CDR1 GTSNPN and CDR2 SVGIG (reference sequence). The CDR3 sequence: CAWSLSAGNIQYF. For the CDR3, the DNA is TGTGCCTGGAGTCTCTCGGCCGGGAACATTCAGTACTTC.